This TCR beta chain was documented in a study of T cell responses to AZD1222 COVID-19 vaccine. The data were produced by immunoSEQ multiplex PCR, yet TCRdb's version contains in-frame clones alone and is incomplete. The repertoire holds about 120,000 clones, about 90% seen once, with 5% to 6% in the top ten. The CDR3 covers 13 residues. Trimming took 1 base from V and 7 from J; bases not matched to a gene: 4. Germline-derived CDR1 and CDR2 are SGHVS and FQNEAQ. V is TRBV7-8 and J is TRBJ2-7; 7 bases are a match to TRBD1. The material was peripheral blood, obtained on day 0 of AZD1222 vaccination. This receptor was taken from an adult in good health. CDR3 coding DNA: TGTGCCAGCAGCTTAGTTCAGGGACAGGAGCAGTACTTC. Residues: CASSLVQGQEQYF.